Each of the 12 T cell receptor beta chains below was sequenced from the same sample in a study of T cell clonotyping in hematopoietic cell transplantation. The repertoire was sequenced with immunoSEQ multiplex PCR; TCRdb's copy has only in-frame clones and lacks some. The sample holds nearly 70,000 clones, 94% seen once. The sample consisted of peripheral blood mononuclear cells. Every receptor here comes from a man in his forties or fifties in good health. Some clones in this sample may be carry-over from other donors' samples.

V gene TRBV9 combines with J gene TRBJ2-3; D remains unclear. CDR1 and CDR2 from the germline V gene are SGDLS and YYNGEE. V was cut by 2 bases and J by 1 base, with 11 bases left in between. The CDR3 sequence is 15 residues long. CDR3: CASSVTGDRTDTQYF. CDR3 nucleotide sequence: TGTGCCAGCAGCGTCACGGGCGATCGCACAGATACGCAGTATTTT.

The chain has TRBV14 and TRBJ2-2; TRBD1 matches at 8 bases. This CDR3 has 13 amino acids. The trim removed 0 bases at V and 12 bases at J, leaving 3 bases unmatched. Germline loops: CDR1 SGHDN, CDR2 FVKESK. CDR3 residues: CASSQERTGKLFF. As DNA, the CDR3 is TGTGCCAGCAGCCAAGAGCGGACAGGGAAGCTGTTTTTT.

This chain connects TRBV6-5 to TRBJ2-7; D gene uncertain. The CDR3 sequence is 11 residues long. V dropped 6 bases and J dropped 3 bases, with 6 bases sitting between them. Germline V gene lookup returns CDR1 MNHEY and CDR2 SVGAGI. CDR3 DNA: TGTGCCAGCAGAGGTAACTACGAGCAGTACTTC. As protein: CASRGNYEQYF.

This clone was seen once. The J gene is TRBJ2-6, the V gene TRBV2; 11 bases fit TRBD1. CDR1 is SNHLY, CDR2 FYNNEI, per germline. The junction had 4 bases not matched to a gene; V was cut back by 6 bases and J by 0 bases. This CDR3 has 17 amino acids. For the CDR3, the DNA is TGTGCCAGCAGGAGGACAGGGGGCTCCTCTGGGGCCAACGTCCTGACTTTC. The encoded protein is CASRRTGGSSGANVLTF.

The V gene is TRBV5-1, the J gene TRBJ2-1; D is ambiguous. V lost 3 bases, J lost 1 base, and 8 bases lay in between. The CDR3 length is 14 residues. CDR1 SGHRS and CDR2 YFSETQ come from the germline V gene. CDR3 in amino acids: CASSWSQSYNEQFF. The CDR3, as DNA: TGCGCCAGCAGCTGGTCCCAATCCTACAATGAGCAGTTCTTC.

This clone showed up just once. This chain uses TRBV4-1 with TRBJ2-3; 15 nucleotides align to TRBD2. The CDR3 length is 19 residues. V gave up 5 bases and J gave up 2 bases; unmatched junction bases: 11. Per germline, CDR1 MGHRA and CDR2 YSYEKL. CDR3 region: CASSYGLAGGSLNTDTQYF. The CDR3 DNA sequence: TGCGCCAGCAGCTACGGACTAGCGGGAGGGTCTCTTAACACAGATACGCAGTATTTT.

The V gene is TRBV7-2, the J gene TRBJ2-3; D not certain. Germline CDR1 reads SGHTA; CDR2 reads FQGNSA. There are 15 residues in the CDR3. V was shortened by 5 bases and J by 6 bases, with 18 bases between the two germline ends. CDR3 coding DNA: TGTGCCAGCAGCCCGACGATCCTACCCGGGGATACGCAGTATTTT. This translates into CASSPTILPGDTQYF.

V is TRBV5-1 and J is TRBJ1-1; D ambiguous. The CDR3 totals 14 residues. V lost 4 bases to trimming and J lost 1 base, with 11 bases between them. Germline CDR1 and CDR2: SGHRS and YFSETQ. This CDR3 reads CASSPSEGNTEAFF. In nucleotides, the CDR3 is TGCGCCAGCAGCCCCTCCGAGGGGAACACTGAAGCTTTCTTT.

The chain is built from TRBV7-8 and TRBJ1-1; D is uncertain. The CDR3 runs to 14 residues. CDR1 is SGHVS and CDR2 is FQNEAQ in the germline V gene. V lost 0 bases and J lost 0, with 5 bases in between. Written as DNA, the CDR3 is TGTGCCAGCAGCTTAGCGGGGATGAACACTGAAGCTTTCTTT. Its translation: CASSLAGMNTEAFF.

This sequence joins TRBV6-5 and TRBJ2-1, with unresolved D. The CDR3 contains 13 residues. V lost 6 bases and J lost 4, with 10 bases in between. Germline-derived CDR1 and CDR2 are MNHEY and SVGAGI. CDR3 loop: CASSNSGYNEQFF. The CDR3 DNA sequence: TGTGCCAGCAGCAACTCCGGGTACAATGAGCAGTTCTTC.

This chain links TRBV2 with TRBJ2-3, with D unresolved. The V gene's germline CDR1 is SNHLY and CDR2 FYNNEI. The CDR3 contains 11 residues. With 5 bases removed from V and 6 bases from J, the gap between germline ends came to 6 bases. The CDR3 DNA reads TGTGCCAGCAGTTTTCAGGATACGCAGTATTTT. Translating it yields CASSFQDTQYF.

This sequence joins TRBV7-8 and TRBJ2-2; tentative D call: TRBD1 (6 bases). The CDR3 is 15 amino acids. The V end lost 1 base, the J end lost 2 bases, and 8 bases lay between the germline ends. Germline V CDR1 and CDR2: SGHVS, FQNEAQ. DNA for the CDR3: TGTGCCAGCAGCTTAGTCAGGGGTAACACCGGGGAGCTGTTTTTT. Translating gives CASSLVRGNTGELFF.